This passage covers 24 T cell receptor beta chains from one sample sequenced in a study of blood T cells in healthy people across ages. Sample-barcoded 5' priming and a J-beta primer mix drove a second PCR of about 7 to 12 cycles. MiXCR, run by TCRdb on the 5' RACE reads, gives a single entry per CDR3 protein. This table holds just over 1 million distinct CDR3 sequences, under 45% found once. Sequencing used blood. The receptors shown here come from a woman aged 55-69 years in good health.

This clonotype came up once. The CDR3 region is CSVVGRVQETQYF. DNA of the CDR3: TGCAGCGTTGTCGGGCGAGTTCAAGAGACCCAGTACTTC. The chain carries TRBV29-1 and TRBJ2-7; D unclear. The DNA matches TRBJ2-5 better at its end, which makes the J call doubtful. Germline V gene data show CDR1 as SQVTM and CDR2 as ANQGSEA. This CDR3 is built from 13 residues.

This clonotype showed up just a few times. V gene TRBV27 combines with J gene TRBJ2-7; TRBD2 might be the D (5 bases). The CDR3 extends over 15 amino acids. The germline gives CDR1 MNHEY, CDR2 SMNVEV (reference sequence). V lost 2 bases, J lost 5 bases, and 16 bases lay in between. CDR3 protein: CASSLEAGSLHEQYF. The DNA of the CDR3 is TGTGCCAGCAGTTTAGAGGCGGGCAGCCTCCACGAGCAGTACTTC.

The table lists this clonotype with a few counts. This chain uses TRBV9 with TRBJ2-3; 9 bases are a match to TRBD1. Trimming at V came to 4 bases and at J to 3 bases, leaving 6 bases not matched to a gene. This CDR3 has 15 amino acids. In germline, CDR1 is SGDLS, CDR2 YYNGEE. The DNA of the CDR3 is TGTGCCAGCAGCCTCCGACAGGGGGTAACAGATACGCAGTATTTT. Its translation is CASSLRQGVTDTQYF. The full variable domain, in which reference TRBV9 and TRBJ2-3 provide the parts outside the CDR3, is DSGVTQTPKHLITATGQRVTLRCSPRSGDLSVYWYQQSLDQGLQFLIQYYNGEERAKGNILERFSAQQFPDLHSELNLSSLELGDSALYFCASSLRQGVTDTQYFGPGTRLTVL.

J is TRBJ2-7 and V is TRBV6-6; D may be TRBD2 (6 bases). With 6 bases removed from V and 0 bases from J, the gap between germline ends came to 15 bases. The CDR3 has 15 residues. Germline V CDR1 and CDR2: MNHNY, SVGAGI (reference sequence). The CDR3 bases are TGTGCCAGCAGAAACCCTAGCGAGAGCTCCTACGAGCAGTACTTC. It encodes CASRNPSESSYEQYF.

This clonotype was seen once. This could be a read error, since a much larger clone is one nucleotide away. The chain recombines TRBV7-2 with TRBJ2-1, with D uncertain. TRBJ2-7 explains the end of the DNA better; the J call may be wrong. The CDR3 sequence is 14 residues long. The germline V gene encodes CDR1 SGHTA and CDR2 FQGNSA. The CDR3 DNA follows: TGTGCCAGCAGCTTAGAGTCGGTAAACAATGAGCAGTACTTC. As protein: CASSLESVNNEQYF.

The chain has TRBV7-9 and TRBJ2-3, with D perhaps matching TRBD2 (5 bases). V dropped 4 bases and J dropped 2 bases, with 7 bases sitting between them. Looked up from germline, CDR1 is SEHNR and CDR2 is FQNEAQ (reference sequence). The CDR3 sequence is 13 residues long. CDR3 in DNA: TGTGCCAGCAGCTGGCGGGCCACAGATACGCAGTATTTT. It yields the protein CASSWRATDTQYF.

The chain has TRBV4-1 and TRBJ2-1; 7 nucleotides agree with TRBD2. The length of the CDR3 is 12 residues. Germline loops: CDR1 MGHRA, CDR2 YSYEKL. Losses at the gene ends were 3 bases for V and 11 bases for J; bases not matched to a gene: 4. The chain's CDR3 is CASSHTGTKQFF. The DNA for the CDR3 is TGCGCCAGCAGCCACACCGGGACTAAGCAGTTCTTC.

This clonotype was detected only a few times. The chain couples TRBV15 to TRBJ2-3; D tentatively reads TRBD1 or TRBD2 (6 bases each). Trimming stripped 6 bases from V and 2 bases from J, with 12 bases between. Germline CDR1 LNHNV, CDR2 YYDKDF (reference sequence). The CDR3 has 14 residues. CDR3 sequence: CATRQGGPTDTQYF. CDR3 DNA sequence: TGTGCCACCAGACAGGGAGGCCCCACAGATACGCAGTATTTT.

This clonotype was seen a few times. The chain employs TRBV29-1 and TRBJ2-1, with TRBD2 matching 7 bases. This CDR3 region has 15 residues. Trimming took 0 bases from V and 4 from J; bases not matched to a gene: 6. Germline V gives CDR1 SQVTM, CDR2 ANQGSEA. The CDR3 loop is CSVEDRGEGYNEQFF. As DNA, the CDR3 is TGCAGCGTTGAAGATCGTGGGGAGGGATACAATGAGCAGTTCTTC.

Details on this clonotype: This may be a read error, as it is one base from a much larger clone. The chain links TRBV15 to TRBJ1-2, with a weak D call TRBD1 (5 bases). This CDR3 is built from 16 residues. The germline V gene encodes CDR1 LNHNV and CDR2 YYDKDF (reference sequence). CDR3 sequence reads: CTTKATDSPANYGYTF. CDR3 in DNA: TGTACCACCAAAGCGACCGACAGCCCAGCTAACTATGGCTACACCTTC.

The chain couples TRBV7-7 to TRBJ2-1; TRBD2 aligns across 7 bases. CDR1 and CDR2 (germline): SSHAT, FNYEAQ (reference sequence). CDR3 size: 16 residues. Germline trimming cut 2 bases from V and 6 bases from J; bases unmatched to any gene: 10. CDR3 bases: TGTGCCAGCAGCTTAACGGCGGGAGTAGGGCCCAATGAGCAGTTCTTC. Protein: CASSLTAGVGPNEQFF.

The CDR3 DNA reads as TGTGCCAGCAGCTTAGCCGCGTCCACAGGGACCGGGGCCGGGGAGCTGTTTTTT. Translation gives CASSLAASTGTGAGELFF. This rearrangement joins TRBV7-9 to TRBJ2-2, with a possible D match to TRBD1 (6 bases). Between the trimmed V and J ends, which lost 0 bases and 6 bases, there was a span of 20 bases. Germline-derived CDR1 and CDR2 are SEHNR and FQNEAQ (reference sequence). The CDR3 covers 18 residues.

This clonotype has a handful of counts. This sequence joins TRBV4-2 and TRBJ2-3; the D call may be TRBD1 or TRBD2 (5 bases each). The CDR3 has 13 amino acids. Germline-derived CDR1 and CDR2 are LGHNA and YNFKEQ. Trimming removed 4 bases from V and 2 bases from J, with 7 bases in between. Here the CDR3 reads CASSRDVTDTQYF. The CDR3 bases are TGTGCCAGCAGCCGGGACGTCACAGATACGCAGTATTTT.

V and J are TRBV18 and TRBJ2-1; no definite D call. The V end lost 3 bases, the J end lost 13 bases, and 16 bases lay between the germline ends. CDR3 size: 13 residues. Germline V gene sequence: CDR1 KGHSH, CDR2 LQKENI. The CDR3 coding sequence is TGTGCCAGCTCACCGGGTCGCCCCCCGGCACAGTTCTTC. This sequence encodes CASSPGRPPAQFF. The whole variable domain, remainder taken from reference TRBV18 and TRBJ2-1, is NAGVMQNPRHLVRRRGQEARLRCSPMKGHSHVYWYRQLPEEGLKFMVYLQKENIIDESGMPKERFSAEFPKEGPSILRIQQVVRGDSAAYFCASSPGRPPAQFFGPGTRLTVL.

This clonotype was counted between two and nine times. This chain joins TRBV12-3 or TRBV12-4 and TRBJ2-7, with D possibly matching TRBD2 (5 bases). The CDR3 is 12 amino acids. The V gene lost 7 bases and the J gene lost 7 bases, with 14 bases spanning the gap. The CDR3 loop reads CASTPGSREQYF. The CDR3 DNA is TGTGCCAGCACCCCGGGGTCCCGGGAGCAGTACTTC.

This chain joins TRBV20-1 and TRBJ2-5; D might be TRBD2 (5 bases). This CDR3 has 14 residues. The V gene's germline CDR1 is DFQATT and CDR2 SNEGSKA (reference sequence). The ends were cut back, 3 bases at V and 0 bases at J, with 11 bases in the middle. The CDR3, as DNA: TGCAGTGCTAGCAGAGGGTTTTACCAAGAGACCCAGTACTTC. It translates to CSASRGFYQETQYF.

This clonotype was found a few times. The rearrangement links TRBV7-2 to TRBJ2-1; 7 nucleotides agree with TRBD2. This CDR3 has 14 residues. V shed 6 bases and J 9 bases; nucleotides not matched to a gene: 11. Germline values: CDR1 SGHTA, CDR2 FQGNSA. The CDR3 loop reads CASRQIGAGIEQFF. CDR3 DNA: TGTGCCAGCAGACAAATAGGAGCGGGAATTGAGCAGTTCTTC. The whole variable domain, remainder taken from reference TRBV7-2 and TRBJ2-1, is GAGVSQSPSNKVTEKGKDVELRCDPISGHTALYWYRQSLGQGLEFLIYFQGNSAPDKSGLPSDRFSAERTGGSVSTLTIQRTQQEDSAVYLCASRQIGAGIEQFFGPGTRLTVL.

This clonotype has more than one count but fewer than ten. J is TRBJ2-5 and V is TRBV10-3; 9 bases align to TRBD2. The V gene end was trimmed by 2 bases and the J gene end by 4 bases; junction bases not matched to a gene: 5. Germline CDR1 is ENHRY and CDR2 is SYGVKD. The CDR3 is 15 residues long. The CDR3 is CAISETGTSLETQYF. The CDR3 DNA follows: TGTGCCATCAGTGAGACCGGGACTAGCCTAGAGACCCAGTACTTC.

The chain couples TRBV20-1 to TRBJ2-1; a possible D gene is TRBD2 (5 bases). V gave up 6 bases and J gave up 0 bases, with 15 bases separating them. The CDR3 is made up of 15 amino acids. In germline, CDR1 is DFQATT, CDR2 SNEGSKA (reference sequence). DNA for the CDR3: TGCAGTGCCCACCGTGGAGGATTCTCCTACAATGAGCAGTTCTTC. This translates into CSAHRGGFSYNEQFF.

This clonotype was detected a few times. V and J are TRBV20-1 and TRBJ1-2; D is ambiguous. CDR1 and CDR2 (germline): DFQATT, SNEGSKA (reference sequence). This CDR3 spans 13 amino acids. Trimming pared 0 bases from V and 8 bases from J, leaving 13 bases between. CDR3 in DNA: TGCAGTGCTAGAGATGGTAGGGAGCGGGGCTACACCTTC. As protein: CSARDGRERGYTF.

In this sample, this clonotype turned up a few times. The chain combines TRBV6-2 or TRBV6-3 with TRBJ1-5; TRBD1 aligns across 8 bases. Germline loops: CDR1 MNHEY, CDR2 SVGEGT. The CDR3 is 14 residues long. After removal of 4 bases from V and 4 bases from J, the junction contained 3 bases not matched to a gene. The CDR3 nucleotides read TGTGCCAGCAGTTTCCGACAGGGGAATCAGCCCCAGCATTTT. Its translation: CASSFRQGNQPQHF.

This chain uses TRBV4-1 with TRBJ2-5, with a weak D call TRBD1 (5 bases). Germline CDR1 and CDR2: MGHRA and YSYEKL. Trimming took off 6 bases at V and 4 bases at J, with 12 bases between the two ends. CDR3 size: 13 residues. CDR3 loop: CASSSPGSETQYF. The CDR3 region has the DNA TGCGCCAGCAGTTCCCCAGGGTCAGAGACCCAGTACTTC.

This clonotype has more than one count but fewer than ten. The chain recombines TRBV3-1 with TRBJ2-5, with D perhaps TRBD1 or TRBD2 (6 bases each). Germline lookup yields CDR1 LGHDT and CDR2 YNNKEL (reference sequence). Trimming stripped 4 bases from V and 5 bases from J, with 17 bases between. The CDR3 sequence is 15 residues long. Written as DNA, the CDR3 is TGTGCCAGCAGCCTAACAGCCGGGGGCGCGGAGACCCAGTACTTC. This encodes CASSLTAGGAETQYF.

A remark on this clonotype: The junction departs from germline at one end; a sequencing error may be responsible. CDR3 bases: TGTGCCAGCAGCGTAATTAGCGGGAGGGTCACCGGGGAGCTGTCTTTT. It yields the protein CASSVISGRVTGELSF. This chain links TRBV9 with TRBJ2-2; 11 positions agree with TRBD2. Germline V gene lookup returns CDR1 SGDLS and CDR2 YYNGEE. The CDR3 totals 16 residues.